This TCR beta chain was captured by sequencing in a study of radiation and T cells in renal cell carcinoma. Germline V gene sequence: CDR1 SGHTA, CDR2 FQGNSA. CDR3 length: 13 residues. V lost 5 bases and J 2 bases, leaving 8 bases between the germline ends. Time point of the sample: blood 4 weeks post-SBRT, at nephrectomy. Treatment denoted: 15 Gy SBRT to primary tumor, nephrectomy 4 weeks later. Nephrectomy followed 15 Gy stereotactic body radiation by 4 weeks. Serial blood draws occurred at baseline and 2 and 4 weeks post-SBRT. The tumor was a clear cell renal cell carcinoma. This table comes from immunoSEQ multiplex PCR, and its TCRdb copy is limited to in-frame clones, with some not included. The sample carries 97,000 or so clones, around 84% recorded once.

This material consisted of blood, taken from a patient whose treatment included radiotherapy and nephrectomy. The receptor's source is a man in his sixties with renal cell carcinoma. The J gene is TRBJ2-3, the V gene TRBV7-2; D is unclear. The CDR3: CASSPRYTDTQYF. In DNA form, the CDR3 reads TGTGCCAGCAGCCCCCGGTACACAGATACGCAGTATTTT.